A single sample gave rise to the 27 T cell receptor beta chains below, sequenced in a study of CXCR3 chemokines and chemotherapy response in bladder cancer. Each CDR3 protein is one row after TCRdb ran MiXCR on the PCR reads. The table lists about 13,000 distinct CDR3 sequences, 9.5% to 15% of them singletons. This sample was taken from a patient whose treatment included neoadjuvant chemotherapy. Every receptor here comes from a human donor with bladder cancer that did not respond to neoadjuvant chemotherapy.

This clonotype showed up many times. V gene TRBV27 combines with J gene TRBJ1-2, with D unresolved. The CDR3 loop spans 15 amino acids. The V end lost 2 bases, the J end lost 3 bases, and 13 bases lay between the germline ends. Germline loops: CDR1 MNHEY, CDR2 SMNVEV (reference sequence). The CDR3 reads CASSLGVSPDYGYTF. The DNA of the CDR3 is TGTGCCAGCAGTTTAGGCGTGAGTCCGGACTATGGCTACACCTTC.

The chain couples TRBV5-4 to TRBJ2-5, with D tentatively TRBD1 (6 bases). CDR1 SGHNT and CDR2 YYREEE come from the germline V gene (reference sequence). CDR3 length: 15 amino acids. With 0 bases removed from V and 5 bases from J, the gap between germline ends came to 14 bases. The CDR3 here is CASSLGGQGRETQYF. The CDR3 DNA reads TGTGCCAGCAGCTTGGGAGGGCAGGGGCGCGAGACCCAGTACTTC. The entire variable domain, with the rest obtained from reference TRBV5-4 and TRBJ2-5, is as follows: ETGVTQSPTHLIKTRGQQVTLRCSSQSGHNTVSWYQQALGQGPQFIFQYYREEENGRGNFPPRFSGLQFPNYSSELNVNALELDDSALYLCASSLGGQGRETQYFGPGTRLLVL.

The gene calls are TRBV12-3 or TRBV12-4 and TRBJ2-7; possibly TRBD1 for D (6 bases). The CDR3 consists of 13 residues. Trimming left V 4 bases short and J 2 bases short, with 9 bases between. DNA of the CDR3: TGTGCCAGCAGTTGGGGGCTCCCCTACGAGCAGTACTTC. Its protein product is CASSWGLPYEQYF.

This clonotype showed up many times. The CDR3: CAISPGGTNEKLFF. The CDR3 bases are TGTGCCATCAGCCCAGGGGGCACTAATGAAAAACTGTTTTTT. The J gene is TRBJ1-4, the V gene TRBV10-3, with 8 bases fitting TRBD1. CDR3 length: 14 amino acids. Germline CDR1 is ENHRY and CDR2 is SYGVKD. Losses at the gene ends were 6 bases for V and 2 bases for J; bases not matched to a gene: 2.

The table lists this clonotype with a few counts. J is TRBJ2-1 and V is TRBV12-3 or TRBV12-4, with D perhaps matching TRBD2 (6 bases). The CDR3 is 15 residues long. Trimming shortened V by 6 bases and J by 2 bases, and 14 bases separated the two germline ends. The CDR3 here is CASSSMGGPYNEQFF. In DNA, the CDR3 is TGTGCCAGCAGCTCGATGGGGGGTCCCTACAATGAGCAGTTCTTC.

This clonotype was counted many times. V gene TRBV6-5 combines with J gene TRBJ1-2; no definite D call. The CDR3 totals 14 residues. The V and J ends lost 0 bases and 7 bases respectively, with 12 bases between them. Germline CDR1 is MNHEY and CDR2 is SVGAGI. This CDR3 is CASSYSMGGFGYTF. The CDR3 DNA reads as TGTGCCAGCAGTTACTCGATGGGAGGATTTGGCTACACCTTC.

This clonotype was seen repeatedly, ten times or more. The chain employs TRBV6-2 or TRBV6-3 and TRBJ1-5; TRBD1 matches at 7 bases. The length of the CDR3 is 16 residues. The germline V gene encodes CDR1 MNHEY and CDR2 SVGEGT. V shed 0 bases and J 7 bases; nucleotides not matched to a gene: 9. CDR3 in amino acids: CASSYSIIRGYQPQHF. CDR3 nucleotide sequence: TGTGCCAGCAGTTACTCGATAATCAGGGGGTACCAGCCCCAGCATTTT.

This clonotype appeared many times. The chain is built from TRBV7-9 and TRBJ2-3; maybe TRBD2 (5 bases). With 5 bases removed from V and 0 bases from J, the gap between germline ends came to 18 bases. This CDR3 region has 17 residues. CDR1 is SEHNR, CDR2 FQNEAQ, per germline (reference sequence). The CDR3 protein is CASSPSTIGSSTDTQYF. Written as DNA, the CDR3 is TGTGCCAGCAGCCCTTCGACTATTGGATCTAGCACAGATACGCAGTATTTT.

J is TRBJ1-1 and V is TRBV5-4; a weak D match, TRBD1 (5 bases). Germline V gives CDR1 SGHNT, CDR2 YYREEE (reference sequence). Trimming pared 0 bases from V and 3 bases from J, leaving 12 bases between. There are 15 residues in the CDR3. The CDR3 DNA reads as TGTGCCAGCAGCTTGGGGGGGGGTGTGGACACTGAAGCTTTCTTT. Translation: CASSLGGGVDTEAFF.

At least ten counts were recorded for this clonotype. V gene TRBV27 combines with J gene TRBJ2-3; TRBD2 aligns across 11 bases. V lost 6 bases to trimming and J lost 2 bases; unmatched junction nucleotides: 10. The CDR3 is 17 residues long. CDR1 and CDR2 (germline): MNHEY, SMNVEV (reference sequence). The CDR3, as DNA: TGTGCCAGCAGGAGACTAGCGGGGCGAATGCTCACAGATACGCAGTATTTT. Residues: CASRRLAGRMLTDTQYF.

In its sample, this clonotype was seen many times. V is TRBV20-1 and J is TRBJ1-4; no clear D. V was clipped by 5 bases and J by 2 bases, with 15 bases between them. Germline values: CDR1 DFQATT, CDR2 SNEGSKA (reference sequence). CDR3 length: 15 residues. This CDR3 reads CSAHLGSFTNEKLFF. CDR3 DNA: TGCAGTGCTCACCTCGGGAGTTTCACTAATGAAAAACTGTTTTTT.

This clonotype has ten or more counts. The chain recombines TRBV12-3 or TRBV12-4 with TRBJ2-2, with a weak D call TRBD1 (5 bases). Trimming cost V 6 bases and J 4 bases, with 9 bases left between them. This CDR3 has 13 residues. In nucleotides, the CDR3 is TGTGCCAGCAGCAGGGATGGCACCGGGGAGCTGTTTTTT. As protein: CASSRDGTGELFF.

This clonotype was detected ten times or more. V and J are TRBV6-6 and TRBJ1-2, with TRBD1 matching 7 bases. The CDR3 extends over 12 amino acids. The V and J ends lost 5 bases and 8 bases, in that order; junction bases with no gene match: 5. Germline loops: CDR1 MNHNY, CDR2 SVGAGI (reference sequence). The DNA of the CDR3 is TGTGCCAGCAGTGACAGGGTCCTAGGCTACACCTTC. Amino acids: CASSDRVLGYTF.

This clonotype was seen many times. The chain couples TRBV5-4 to TRBJ2-5; 13 bases are shared with TRBD2. V shed 4 bases and J 9 bases; nucleotides not matched to a gene: 12. The germline CDR1 and CDR2 sequences are SGHNT and YYREEE (reference sequence). This CDR3 has 16 residues. In DNA, the CDR3 is TGTGCCAGCAGCCCAACACTAGCGGGAGGGTCAGTGGCCCAGTACTTC. Its translation is CASSPTLAGGSVAQYF. Together with reference TRBV5-4 and TRBJ2-5, the CDR3 gives the full variable domain: ETGVTQSPTHLIKTRGQQVTLRCSSQSGHNTVSWYQQALGQGPQFIFQYYREEENGRGNFPPRFSGLQFPNYSSELNVNALELDDSALYLCASSPTLAGGSVAQYFGPGTRLLVL.

This clonotype was observed at least ten times. The chain is built from TRBV7-9 and TRBJ2-2; a weak D match, TRBD1 (6 bases). CDR1 and CDR2 from the germline V gene are SEHNR and FQNEAQ (reference sequence). Trimming stripped 3 bases from V and 5 bases from J, with 13 bases between. The CDR3 loop spans 15 amino acids. The CDR3 loop reads CASSFRQAGTGELFF. Here the CDR3 DNA reads TGTGCCAGCAGCTTCCGACAGGCCGGAACCGGGGAGCTGTTTTTT.

At least ten counts were recorded for this clonotype. The chain uses TRBV29-1 and TRBJ2-2; D unresolved. Per germline, CDR1 SQVTM and CDR2 ANQGSEA. V gave up 5 bases and J gave up 4 bases, with 11 bases separating them. This CDR3 is built from 13 residues. CDR3 sequence: CSVSWIGTGELFF. CDR3 nucleotides: TGCAGCGTTAGCTGGATCGGCACCGGGGAGCTGTTTTTT.

This clonotype has a count of ten or more. The J gene is TRBJ1-5, the V gene TRBV6-2 or TRBV6-3; 9 bases match TRBD1. The trim removed 4 bases at V and 4 bases at J, leaving 8 bases unmatched. This CDR3 region has 16 residues. Germline lookup yields CDR1 MNHEY and CDR2 SVGEGT. The CDR3 sequence: CASSSYWTGANQPQHF. The CDR3 nucleotides read TGTGCCAGCAGTTCCTATTGGACAGGGGCTAATCAGCCCCAGCATTTT.

By frequency in the sample, this clonotype is medium-sized. The rearrangement uses TRBV6-6 and TRBJ2-1, with 8 bases that match TRBD2. The CDR3 runs 15 residues. Germline V gene sequence: CDR1 MNHNY, CDR2 SVGAGI (reference sequence). J was trimmed by 0 bases and V by 5 bases; bases with no gene match: 3. CDR3 DNA: TGTGCCAGCAGTCGCAGCGGGAGCTCCTACAATGAGCAGTTCTTC. Translated: CASSRSGSSYNEQFF.

This clonotype was detected ten times or more. The rearrangement links TRBV11-1 to TRBJ1-4, with 9 bases aligning to TRBD1. Germline assignment: CDR1 SGHAT and CDR2 FQDESV (reference sequence). V shed 4 bases, J shed 8 bases, and the junction held 8 bases outside the gene matches. CDR3 length: 15 amino acids. The CDR3 protein is CASSSRTGAREKLFF. CDR3 nucleotides: TGTGCCAGCAGCTCTCGGACAGGGGCTCGAGAAAAACTGTTTTTT.

The genes are TRBV27 and TRBJ2-1; the match to TRBD2 covers 10 bases. The CDR3 has 19 residues. V was pared by 6 bases and J by 4 bases, with 18 bases of the junction left unmatched. The germline V gene encodes CDR1 MNHEY and CDR2 SMNVEV (reference sequence). The CDR3 loop is CASSPRFLPGLAQYNEQFF. The CDR3 DNA follows: TGTGCCAGCAGCCCACGGTTCCTTCCGGGACTAGCGCAATACAATGAGCAGTTCTTC.

This clonotype was detected ten times or more. The chain has TRBV6-1 and TRBJ1-5; TRBD1 agrees at 8 bases. The germline V gene encodes CDR1 MNHNS and CDR2 SASEGT. Trimming cost V 7 bases and J 7 bases; bases outside gene matches: 9. CDR3 length equals 14 residues. The CDR3 region has the DNA TGTGCCAGCAATTACGACAGGGGAAAGCAGCCCCAGCATTTT. Its protein is CASNYDRGKQPQHF.

The chain employs TRBV7-9 and TRBJ2-1; possibly TRBD1 or TRBD2 for D (5 bases each). The CDR3 has 15 amino acids. Per germline, CDR1 SEHNR and CDR2 FQNEAQ (reference sequence). V was clipped by 1 base and J by 9 bases, with 16 bases between them. In nucleotides, the CDR3 is TGTGCCAGCAGCTTAGAACGGGGTTGGGGCCGTGAGCAGTTCTTC. Amino acids: CASSLERGWGREQFF.

Relative to its sample, this clonotype is medium-sized. The genes are TRBV19 and TRBJ1-1, with TRBD1 as a possible D gene (5 bases). Germline loops: CDR1 LNHDA, CDR2 SQIVND (reference sequence). The CDR3 spans 14 residues. V was shortened by 5 bases and J by 1 base, with 11 bases between the two germline ends. The CDR3 nucleotides read TGTGCCAGTAGTTTAAGGGGCGGGAACACTGAAGCTTTCTTT. It translates to CASSLRGGNTEAFF.

By share, this clonotype counts as medium-sized. The gene calls are TRBV6-2 or TRBV6-3 and TRBJ1-1; tentative D call: TRBD1 (6 bases). V was trimmed by 7 bases and J by 1 base, leaving 16 bases between them. The germline gives CDR1 MNHEY, CDR2 SVGEGT. The CDR3 is 15 residues long. CDR3 nucleotides: TGTGCCAGCATCCCATTCGGGGGCCAGAACACTGAAGCTTTCTTT. Protein: CASIPFGGQNTEAFF.

By proportion, this clonotype is large (0.1 to 1%). This chain uses TRBV6-2 or TRBV6-3 with TRBJ2-3; D gene unclear. Germline CDR1 and CDR2: MNHEY and SVGEGT. This CDR3 is built from 13 residues. V was pared by 6 bases and J by 9 bases, with 16 bases between. The CDR3 DNA sequence: TGTGCCAGCAGCCCCGCTGGGCCCTCGACGCAGTATTTT. As protein: CASSPAGPSTQYF.

This clonotype has a handful of counts. CDR3 DNA sequence: TGTGCCAGCAGTTTTCTAGTTGGGGCCGGGGAGCTGTTTTTT. Amino acids: CASSFLVGAGELFF. The rearrangement links TRBV12-3 or TRBV12-4 to TRBJ2-2; D unclear. V was clipped by 3 bases and J by 6 bases, with 11 bases between them. The CDR3 is made up of 14 amino acids.

The chain recombines TRBV12-3 or TRBV12-4 with TRBJ2-3; 14 nucleotides agree with TRBD2. V trimming: 6 bases; J trimming: 6 bases; junction bases outside the gene matches: 8. The CDR3 loop spans 16 amino acids. The CDR3 DNA is TGTGCCAGCAGGCGGACTAGCGGGGGGCCTGGCGATACGCAGTATTTT. Translated, it gives CASRRTSGGPGDTQYF.